A selection of T cell receptor beta chains follows, all from one sample in a study of cytomegalovirus exposure and HLA in healthy donors. TCRdb's table, derived via immunoSEQ multiplex PCR, lists solely in-frame clones and lacks some. The data contain 140,000 to 150,000 clones, 72% of them singletons. Sequenced input: PBMCs. These receptors all come from a man in his forties in good health and CMV-seronegative. The CDR3 runs from the conserved cysteine through the conserved F or W.

J: TRBJ2-7; V: TRBV5-6; length: 14; CDR3: CASSSPGKTTEQYF
J: TRBJ2-6; V: TRBV9; length: 17; CDR3: CASSRGGRSQGANVLTF
J: TRBJ2-1; V: TRBV19; length: 16; CDR3: CASSVSGGLNYNEQFF
J: TRBJ2-7; V: TRBV5-6; length: 14; CDR3: CASSSGLAVCEQYF
J: TRBJ2-5; V: TRBV9; length: 14; CDR3: CASSVAGFQETQYF
J: TRBJ1-1; V: TRBV5-1; length: 14; CDR3: CASSPDSLGTEAFF
J: TRBJ1-4; V: TRBV9; length: 11; CDR3: CASRRREKLFF
J: TRBJ2-7; V: TRBV7-8; length: 15; CDR3: CATLLITSKAYEQYF
J: TRBJ2-3; V: TRBV29-1; length: 14; CDR3: CSVDGTGNTDTQYF
J: TRBJ2-1; V: TRBV11-2; length: 16; CDR3: CASTRGASGEYNEQFF
J: TRBJ2-3; V: TRBV6-5; length: 14; CDR3: CASRRDRVTDTQYF
J: TRBJ1-2; V: TRBV29-1; length: 14; CDR3: CSAPVQGEWRGYPF
J: TRBJ1-6; V: TRBV6-5; length: 14; CDR3: CASSSDGYSSPLHF
J: TRBJ2-1; V: TRBV7-9; length: 15; CDR3: CASSLTGEGYNEQFF
J: TRBJ2-7; V: TRBV19; length: 15; CDR3: CASSVSAGLFYEQYF
J: TRBJ1-2; V: TRBV10-3; length: 13; CDR3: CAISVDRDLGYTF
J: TRBJ2-7; V: TRBV5-4; length: 13; CDR3: CASSLYQGKEQYF
J: TRBJ2-3; V: TRBV18; length: 15; CDR3: CASSPSTSGGSTQYF
J: TRBJ2-2; V: TRBV5-1; length: 16; CDR3: CASSLRKTGGTGELFF
J: TRBJ1-3; V: TRBV15; length: 16; CDR3: CATSRDSTNSGNTIYF
J: TRBJ1-5; V: TRBV2; length: 14; CDR3: CASSVGGSNQPQHF
J: TRBJ2-7; V: TRBV10-3; length: 16; CDR3: CAITTRLAGVPYEQYF
J: TRBJ2-3; V: TRBV2; length: 13; CDR3: CASNSLLRDTQYF
J: TRBJ2-6; V: TRBV6-1; length: 17; CDR3: CASSEVTGSSGANVLTF
J: TRBJ2-5; V: TRBV27; length: 12; CDR3: CASKTGRETQYF
J: TRBJ2-1; V: TRBV11-2; length: 16; CDR3: CASSPISGGNWNEQFF
J: TRBJ2-7; V: TRBV10-3; length: 14; CDR3: CAIRAGTGPYEQYF